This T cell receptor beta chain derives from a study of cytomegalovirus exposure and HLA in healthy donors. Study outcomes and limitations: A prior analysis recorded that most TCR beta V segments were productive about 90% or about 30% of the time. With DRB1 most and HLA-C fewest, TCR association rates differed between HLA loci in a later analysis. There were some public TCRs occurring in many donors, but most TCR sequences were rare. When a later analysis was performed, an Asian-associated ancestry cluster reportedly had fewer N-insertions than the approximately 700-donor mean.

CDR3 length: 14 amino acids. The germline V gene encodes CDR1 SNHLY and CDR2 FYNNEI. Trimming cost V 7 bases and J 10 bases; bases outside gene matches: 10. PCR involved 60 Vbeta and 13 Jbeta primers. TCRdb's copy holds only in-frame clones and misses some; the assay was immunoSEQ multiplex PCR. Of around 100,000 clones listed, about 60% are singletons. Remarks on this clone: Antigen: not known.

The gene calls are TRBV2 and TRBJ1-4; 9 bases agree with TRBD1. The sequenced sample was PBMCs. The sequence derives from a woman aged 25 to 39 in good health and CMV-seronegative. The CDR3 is CASTYLPGQGKLFF. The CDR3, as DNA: TGTGCCAGCACCTACCTTCCGGGACAGGGAAAACTGTTTTTT.